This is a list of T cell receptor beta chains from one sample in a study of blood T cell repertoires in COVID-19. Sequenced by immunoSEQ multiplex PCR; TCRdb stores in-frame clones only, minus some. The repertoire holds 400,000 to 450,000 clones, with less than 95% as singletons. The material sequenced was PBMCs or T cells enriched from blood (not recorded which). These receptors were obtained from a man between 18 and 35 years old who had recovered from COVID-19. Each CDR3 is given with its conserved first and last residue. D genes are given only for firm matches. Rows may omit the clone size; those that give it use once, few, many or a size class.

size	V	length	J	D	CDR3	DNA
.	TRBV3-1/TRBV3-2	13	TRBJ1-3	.	CASSQGARNTIYF	TGTGCCAGCAGCCAGGGGGCTAGAAACACCATATATTTT
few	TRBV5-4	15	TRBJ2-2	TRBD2	CASSSPTSGGGELFF	TGTGCCAGCAGCTCCCCGACTAGCGGGGGCGGTGAGCTGTTTTTT
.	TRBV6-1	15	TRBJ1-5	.	CASSEAGTKPSVQHF	TGTGCCAGCAGTGAAGCGGGGACAAAGCCCTCCGTCCAGCATTTT
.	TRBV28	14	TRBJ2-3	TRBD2	CASSQTSGSDTQYF	TGTGCCAGCAGTCAAACTAGCGGGAGCGATACGCAGTATTTT
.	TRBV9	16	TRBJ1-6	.	CASSAGGSSYNSPLHF	TGTGCCAGCAGCGCGGGGGGGAGCTCCTATAATTCACCCCTCCACTTT
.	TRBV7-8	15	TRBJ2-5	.	CASSLAGATQETQYF	TGTGCCAGCAGCTTAGCGGGAGCCACTCAAGAGACCCAGTACTTC
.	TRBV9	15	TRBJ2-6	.	CASSPQNSGANVLTF	TGTGCCAGCAGCCCGCAGAATTCTGGGGCCAACGTCCTGACTTTC
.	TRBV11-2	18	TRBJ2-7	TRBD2	CASSTFGAGLAGSGEQYF	TGTGCCAGCAGCACCTTCGGGGCGGGACTAGCGGGAAGTGGCGAGCAGTACTTC
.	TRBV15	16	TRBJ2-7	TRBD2	CATSRGGTSVSHEQYF	TGTGCCACCAGCAGAGGTGGCACTAGCGTTAGCCACGAGCAGTACTTC
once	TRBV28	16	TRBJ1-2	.	CASSLRGAQANYGYTF	TGTGCCAGCAGTCTCAGGGGCGCCCAAGCTAACTATGGCTACACCTTC
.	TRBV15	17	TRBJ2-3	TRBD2	CATSRGVTGGPGDTQYF	TGTGCCACCAGCAGAGGGGTTACGGGAGGGCCGGGAGATACGCAGTATTTT
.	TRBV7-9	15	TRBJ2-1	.	CASSKGLSSYNEQFF	TGTGCCAGCAGCAAGGGACTGAGCTCCTACAATGAGCAGTTCTTC
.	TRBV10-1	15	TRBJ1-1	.	CASSESGQANTEAFF	TGCGCCAGCAGTGAGTCGGGGCAGGCGAACACTGAAGCTTTCTTT
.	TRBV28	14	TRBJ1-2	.	CASTTTGPFYGYTF	TGTGCCAGCACCACGACAGGTCCTTTTTATGGCTACACCTTC
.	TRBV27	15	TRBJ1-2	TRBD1	CASSSVGTGGSGYTF	TGTGCCAGCAGTTCGGTAGGGACAGGGGGTTCGGGCTACACCTTC
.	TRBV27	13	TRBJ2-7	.	CASSFGKGYEQYF	TGTGCCAGCAGTTTCGGGAAAGGGTACGAGCAGTACTTC
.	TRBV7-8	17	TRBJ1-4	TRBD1	CASSLEGQTEVREKLFF	TGTGCCAGCAGCTTAGAGGGACAGACAGAGGTCAGAGAAAAACTGTTTTTT
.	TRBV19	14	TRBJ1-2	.	CASSAGAVNYGYTF	TGTGCCAGTAGTGCGGGGGCTGTTAACTATGGCTACACCTTC
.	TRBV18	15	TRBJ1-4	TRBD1	CASSQGAGDSEKLFF	TGTGCCAGCTCACAGGGGGCAGGCGATTCTGAAAAACTGTTTTTT
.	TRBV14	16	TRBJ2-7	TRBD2	CASSHPPGLAGGEQYF	TGTGCCAGCAGCCACCCCCCGGGACTAGCGGGAGGTGAGCAGTACTTC
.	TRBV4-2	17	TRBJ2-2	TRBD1	CASSQESQGALHGELFF	TGTGCCAGCAGCCAAGAGAGTCAGGGGGCATTGCACGGGGAGCTGTTTTTT
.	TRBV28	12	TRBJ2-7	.	CASTPGKNEQYF	TGTGCCAGCACCCCAGGGAAAAACGAGCAGTACTTC
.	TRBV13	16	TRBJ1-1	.	CASSLGLMGDNTEAFF	TGTGCCAGCAGCTTAGGCCTGATGGGAGATAACACTGAAGCTTTCTTT
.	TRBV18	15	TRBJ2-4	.	CASSPPGTRENIQYF	TGTGCCAGCTCACCTCCCGGGACAAGGGAAAACATTCAGTACTTC
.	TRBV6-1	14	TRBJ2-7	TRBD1	CASSEMDRTYEQYF	TGTGCCAGCAGTGAAATGGACAGGACTTACGAGCAGTACTTC
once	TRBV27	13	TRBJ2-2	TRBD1	CASLTGNSGELFF	TGTGCCAGTCTGACAGGGAATAGTGGGGAGCTGTTTTTT
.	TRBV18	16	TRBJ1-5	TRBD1	CASSPQGAPGNQPQHF	TGTGCCAGCTCACCACAGGGGGCGCCCGGCAATCAGCCCCAGCATTTT
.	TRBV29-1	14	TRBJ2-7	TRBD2	CSVEGPGGIYEQYF	TGCAGCGTTGAAGGACCGGGAGGGATCTACGAGCAGTACTTC
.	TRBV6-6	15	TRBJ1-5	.	CASCRGEGHNQPQHF	TGTGCCAGCTGTCGGGGGGAGGGGCACAATCAGCCCCAGCATTTT
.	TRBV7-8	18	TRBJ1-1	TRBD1	CASSLIKDRPGPNTEAFF	TGTGCCAGCAGCTTAATAAAGGACAGGCCGGGGCCGAACACTGAAGCTTTCTTT
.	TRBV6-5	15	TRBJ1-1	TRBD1	CASRPDRGANTEAFF	TGTGCCAGCAGGCCCGACAGGGGAGCGAACACTGAAGCTTTCTTT
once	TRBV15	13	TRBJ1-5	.	CATSRDTNEPQHF	TGTGCCACCAGCAGAGACACAAATGAGCCCCAGCATTTT
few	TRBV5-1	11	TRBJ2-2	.	CASSSTGELFF	TGCGCCAGCAGCTCTACCGGGGAGCTGTTTTTT
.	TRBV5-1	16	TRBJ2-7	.	CASSLGLGSAIYEQYF	TGCGCCAGCAGCTTGGGGTTGGGTAGCGCGATCTACGAGCAGTACTTC
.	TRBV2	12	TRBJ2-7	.	CASRATRNEQYF	TGTGCCAGCAGGGCGACTAGAAACGAGCAGTACTTC
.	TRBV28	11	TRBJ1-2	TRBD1	CASTDRSGYTF	TGTGCCAGCACGGACAGGTCGGGCTACACCTTC
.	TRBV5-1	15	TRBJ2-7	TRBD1	CASSPMGQGANGQYF	TGCGCCAGCAGCCCCATGGGACAGGGGGCCAATGGGCAGTACTTC
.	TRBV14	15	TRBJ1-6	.	CASSPGGSYNSPLHF	TGTGCCAGCAGCCCGGGGGGATCCTATAATTCACCCCTCCACTTT
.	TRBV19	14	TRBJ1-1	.	CASSIMGGNTEAFF	TGTGCCAGTAGTATAATGGGGGGGAACACTGAAGCTTTCTTT
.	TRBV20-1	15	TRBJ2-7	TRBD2	CSASKREGSSYEQYF	TGCAGTGCTAGTAAAAGGGAGGGGAGCTCCTACGAGCAGTACTTC